Included here is one TCR beta chain sequence, with context. The antigen remains unidentified. In the library, individual cDNA molecules carried attached unique molecular identifiers. TCRdb re-called the 5' RACE reads with MiXCR, one entry per CDR3 protein. This sample has about 60,000 distinct CDR3 sequences; 9.5% to 15% occur once, and the top ten carry more than 7.5%. The data derive from a study of early T cells in non-severe SARS-CoV-2 infection. Study-wide background: Sequencing was performed on bulk RNA from unsorted whole blood, leaving chains unpaired.

Study findings and constraints: VDJdb-based annotation leaned toward anti-spike CD8 responses and missed private and CD4 specificities.

The TCR sequence derives from an adult who was a healthcare worker with PCR-confirmed SARS-CoV-2 infection or an uninfected control (not recorded which). Sample: whole blood.

For the CDR3, the DNA is TGTGCCAGCAGTTACCTCGGACTAGCGGGAGTAGGAGATACGCAGTATTTT. It is translated as CASSYLGLAGVGDTQYF. The rearrangement uses TRBV6-2 or TRBV6-3 and TRBJ2-3; 13 bases map to TRBD2. The CDR3 totals 17 residues. The germline V gene encodes CDR1 MNHEY and CDR2 SVGEGT. Trimming at V came to 2 bases and at J to 5 bases, leaving 7 bases not matched to a gene.